This TCR beta chain was observed in a study of blood T cells in healthy people across ages. Then a second PCR, running roughly 7 to 12 cycles, was carried out with a sample-barcoded 5' primer and a J-beta primer mix. Each cDNA was tagged by a template-switch adaptor containing 12 random nucleotides. Via MiXCR, TCRdb re-called the 5' RACE reads, giving one row per CDR3 protein. Counted here are 380,000 or so distinct CDR3 sequences, 50% to 60% occurring once; the ten biggest clones make up under 65%. The germline V gene encodes CDR1 LNHDA and CDR2 SQIVND (reference sequence). The CDR3 is 15 amino acids. V was shortened by 3 bases and J by 9 bases, with 19 bases between the two germline ends.

The chain joins TRBV19 to TRBJ2-3; D is possibly TRBD2 (5 bases). The clonotype originates from a man in his fifties or sixties in good health. Input material: blood. DNA of the CDR3: TGTGCCAGTAGTATTGACACTAGGTCCGCCGGGACGCAGTATTTT. It specifies CASSIDTRSAGTQYF.